These 20 T cell receptor beta chains were sequenced from one sample in a study of CD8 T cells in ankylosing spondylitis. Findings of the study overall: Ankylosing spondylitis blood appeared to carry a characteristic TCR beta motif of roughly eight highly homologous variants.

MiXCR was run by TCRdb on the 5' RACE reads, yielding one entry per CDR3 protein. The table lists approximately 550,000 distinct CDR3 sequences, about 12% of them singletons, with under 7.5% in the top ten. These TCRs are of unknown antigen specificity. The source material was blood, either unsorted or a sorted T cell fraction (not recorded which). Receptor source: a male donor with ankylosing spondylitis.

This clonotype was counted between two and nine times. The chain couples TRBV20-1 to TRBJ1-2, with 7 bases that match TRBD1. Losses at the gene ends were 5 bases for V and 1 base for J; bases not matched to a gene: 7. Germline V lookup: CDR1 DFQATT, CDR2 SNEGSKA (reference sequence). The CDR3 spans 14 residues. CDR3 bases: TGCAGTGCTGGGACAGCCGGTGGTAACTATGGCTACACCTTC. It codes for CSAGTAGGNYGYTF.

This rearrangement joins TRBV20-1 to TRBJ2-1, with D perhaps TRBD2 (6 bases). The CDR3 has 16 amino acids. Trimming shortened V by 1 base and J by 3 bases, and 16 bases separated the two germline ends. Germline CDR1 and CDR2: DFQATT and SNEGSKA (reference sequence). The CDR3 nucleotides are TGCAGTGCTAGAGGCTCTAGACTAGGGATCTACAATGAGCAGTTCTTC. Its translation: CSARGSRLGIYNEQFF.

This clonotype has a handful of counts. J is TRBJ2-2 and V is TRBV7-6; D remains ambiguous. Germline-derived CDR1 and CDR2 are SGHVS and FNYEAQ. The CDR3 runs 14 residues. Between the trimmed V and J ends, which lost 4 bases and 1 base, there was a span of 7 bases. This CDR3 is CASSSAVNTGELFF. CDR3 coding DNA: TGTGCCAGCAGCTCGGCAGTGAACACCGGGGAGCTGTTTTTT.

The chain combines TRBV20-1 with TRBJ1-2, with D possibly being TRBD1 (6 bases). V lost 0 bases and J 14 bases, leaving 10 bases between the germline ends. Germline V gene data show CDR1 as DFQATT and CDR2 as SNEGSKA (reference sequence). The length of the CDR3 is 10 residues. In DNA form, the CDR3 reads TGCAGTGCTAGAGAGGGCAGGGGAACCTTC. Translation gives CSAREGRGTF.

This clonotype occurred a few times. The CDR3 DNA sequence: TGTGCCATCAAGGAAGAGGGGGGACCCTACGAGCAGTACGTC. Translated: CAIKEEGGPYEQYV. The chain links TRBV10-3 to TRBJ2-7; D might be TRBD1 or TRBD2, each matching 6 bases. Germline-derived CDR1 and CDR2 are ENHRY and SYGVKD. The V and J ends lost 7 bases and 2 bases respectively, with 15 bases between them. This CDR3 is 14 amino acids long.

This chain links TRBV20-1 with TRBJ2-3; 7 nucleotides align to TRBD2. CDR3 size: 17 residues. Germline values: CDR1 DFQATT, CDR2 SNEGSKA (reference sequence). V shed 0 bases and J 0 bases; nucleotides not matched to a gene: 9. CDR3 residues: CSARDYRSSGSTDTQYF. The CDR3 nucleotides read TGCAGTGCTAGAGATTATCGGTCTAGCGGAAGCACAGATACGCAGTATTTT.

This clonotype has only a few counts. V usage is TRBV5-1 and J usage is TRBJ2-2, with D possibly TRBD2 on 5 matching bases. Germline V gene lookup returns CDR1 SGHRS and CDR2 YFSETQ. The CDR3 length is 15 residues. V was cut by 1 base and J by 6 bases, with 13 bases left in between. CDR3 amino acids: CASSLSGLGPGELFF. The DNA for the CDR3 is TGCGCCAGCAGCTTGTCAGGACTCGGGCCCGGGGAGCTGTTTTTT.

In its sample, this clonotype was seen many times. This chain uses TRBV7-2 with TRBJ2-5, with D perhaps TRBD1 (5 bases). The CDR3 extends over 16 amino acids. The V and J ends lost 1 base and 1 base respectively, with 13 bases between them. Germline V gene sequence: CDR1 SGHTA, CDR2 FQGNSA. The chain's CDR3 is CASSLGWTPVQETQYF. The CDR3 DNA reads as TGTGCCAGCAGCTTAGGTTGGACACCCGTCCAAGAGACCCAGTACTTC. Combining the CDR3 with reference TRBV7-2 and TRBJ2-5 gives the whole variable domain GAGVSQSPSNKVTEKGKDVELRCDPISGHTALYWYRQSLGQGLEFLIYFQGNSAPDKSGLPSDRFSAERTGGSVSTLTIQRTQQEDSAVYLCASSLGWTPVQETQYFGPGTRLLVL.

The chain links TRBV12-3 or TRBV12-4 to TRBJ1-3; D gene ambiguous. V shed 5 bases and J shed 2 bases, with 10 bases lying between them. This CDR3 spans 14 amino acids. The CDR3 sequence: CASSDQRPGNTIYF. The CDR3 bases are TGTGCCAGCAGTGACCAGAGACCTGGAAACACCATATATTTT.

This clonotype showed up just a few times. The gene calls are TRBV7-2 and TRBJ2-5, with TRBD2 identical over 9 bases. Losses at the gene ends were 0 bases for V and 7 bases for J; bases not matched to a gene: 6. Germline CDR1 is SGHTA and CDR2 is FQGNSA. The CDR3 is made up of 15 amino acids. CDR3 region: CASSLAMREGATQYF. In nucleotides, the CDR3 is TGTGCCAGCAGCTTAGCTATGCGGGAGGGGGCGACCCAGTACTTC.

The V gene is TRBV27, the J gene TRBJ2-2; a weak D match, TRBD1 (5 bases). The CDR3 consists of 14 residues. Germline V gene data show CDR1 as MNHEY and CDR2 as SMNVEV (reference sequence). The V end was cut by 5 bases, the J end by 6 bases, with 13 bases between. The CDR3 sequence is CASSPQVGPGELFF. CDR3 sequence (DNA): TGTGCCAGCAGTCCCCAGGTGGGGCCCGGGGAGCTGTTTTTT.

This clonotype appeared a few times. CDR3 coding DNA: TGTGCCAGCAGCCCTAGGGTAGCGCGCTACACAGATACGCAGTATTTT. It is translated as CASSPRVARYTDTQYF. The rearrangement uses TRBV3-1 and TRBJ2-3; TRBD2 is a possible D gene (5 bases). CDR3 size: 16 residues. From germline, CDR1 is LGHDT and CDR2 YNNKEL (reference sequence). Between the trimmed V and J ends, which lost 4 bases and 2 bases, there was a span of 16 bases.

The sample holds a few counts of this clonotype. This chain joins TRBV3-1 and TRBJ1-2, with D possibly being TRBD1 (6 bases). V lost 6 bases to trimming and J lost 9 bases, with 17 bases between them. This CDR3 has 13 residues. Germline values: CDR1 LGHDT, CDR2 YNNKEL (reference sequence). The CDR3 DNA reads as TGTGCCAGCAGACATTTTTCAACAGGGCGCTACACCTTC. Its translation is CASRHFSTGRYTF.

CDR3 protein: CASRGPGNTEAFF. In DNA form, the CDR3 reads TGTGCCAGCAGGGGCCCGGGGAACACTGAAGCTTTCTTT. The V and J genes are TRBV12-3 or TRBV12-4 and TRBJ1-1; D is undetermined. Between the trimmed V and J ends, which lost 6 bases and 1 base, there was a span of 9 bases. The CDR3 has 13 amino acids.

This clonotype appeared a few times. The chain's CDR3 is CATTDGYNEQFF. CDR3 bases: TGTGCCACCACCGACGGCTACAATGAGCAGTTCTTC. J is TRBJ2-1 and V is TRBV24-1, with D hard to call. Germline V gene lookup returns CDR1 KGHDR and CDR2 SFDVKD. V was cut by 8 bases and J by 3 bases, with 7 bases left in between. The CDR3 sequence is 12 residues long.

J is TRBJ1-1 and V is TRBV7-2, with D possibly TRBD1 on 5 matching bases. The germline V and J ends were trimmed by 5 bases and 1 base, with 14 bases remaining between them. The CDR3 loop spans 15 amino acids. Germline CDR1 and CDR2: SGHTA and FQGNSA. CDR3 nucleotides: TGTGCCAGCAGCCCGCCGGGACGGGGGAACACTGAAGCTTTCTTT. Translating gives CASSPPGRGNTEAFF.

This clonotype was counted a few times. This chain links TRBV4-2 with TRBJ2-3; D is perhaps TRBD1 or TRBD2 (6 bases each). The V end lost 3 bases, the J end lost 3 bases, and 13 bases lay between the germline ends. Per the germline V gene, CDR1 is LGHNA and CDR2 is YNFKEQ. This CDR3 has 15 amino acids. CDR3 bases: TGTGCCAGCAGCCACCGACTAGGGGGGACAGATACGCAGTATTTT. Translation gives CASSHRLGGTDTQYF.

This clonotype was observed a single time. The chain is built from TRBV6-1 and TRBJ2-1; D is unclear. Trimming pared 3 bases from V and 7 bases from J, leaving 7 bases between. CDR3 size: 12 residues. From germline, CDR1 is MNHNS and CDR2 SASEGT. The CDR3 nucleotides are TGTGCCAGCAGTGACAGGTGGAATGAGCAGTTCTTC. Its protein is CASSDRWNEQFF.

This clonotype appeared many times. The V and J genes are TRBV11-3 and TRBJ1-1, with TRBD1 identical over 8 bases. The germline V gene has CDR1 SGHNT and CDR2 YENEEA. J lost 1 base, V lost 5 bases, and 6 bases had no gene match. The CDR3 sequence is 15 residues long. CDR3 residues: CASSPRTGSNTEAFF. The CDR3 nucleotides are TGTGCCAGCAGCCCCCGGACAGGGTCGAACACTGAAGCTTTCTTT. Using reference TRBV11-3 and TRBJ1-1 for the parts outside the CDR3, the full variable domain is EAGVVQSPRYKIIEKKQPVAFWCNPISGHNTLYWYLQNLGQGPELLIRYENEEAVDDSQLPKDRFSAERLKGVDSTLKIQPAELGDSAVYLCASSPRTGSNTEAFFGQGTRLTVV.

The genes are TRBV3-1 and TRBJ1-1; D not resolved. V lost 0 bases and J 6 bases, leaving 11 bases between the germline ends. The CDR3 loop spans 14 amino acids. CDR1 is LGHDT, CDR2 YNNKEL, per germline (reference sequence). The CDR3 DNA reads TGTGCCAGCAGCCAAGATTGGGGAGAGGCTGAAGCTTTCTTT. Protein sequence: CASSQDWGEAEAFF.